This is a list of T cell receptor beta chains from one sample in a study of regulatory T cells in long-lasting Graves disease. TCRdb processed the multiplex PCR reads anew with MiXCR; each CDR3 protein has one entry. Of about half a million distinct CDR3 sequences in the sample, about 22% are singletons; the top ten hold less than 15%. The sequencing here drew on peripheral blood mononuclear cells (PBMCs), taken when the disease was refractory, from a patient treated with antithyroid drugs. The receptors stem from a female donor with Graves disease. CDR3s leave out the opening cysteine and the closing phenylalanine or tryptophan.

v_call: TRBV3-1
j_call: TRBJ2-7
cdr3_aa: ASSPQLAGSSYEQY

v_call: TRBV3-1
j_call: TRBJ1-6
cdr3_aa: ASSQGISPLH

v_call: TRBV19
j_call: TRBJ2-5
cdr3_aa: ASSMRSAGQETQY

v_call: TRBV3-1
j_call: TRBJ2-2
cdr3_aa: ASSQVSGGGPGELF

v_call: TRBV24-1
j_call: TRBJ2-5
cdr3_aa: ATSGQTAQETQY

v_call: TRBV14
j_call: TRBJ1-6
cdr3_aa: ASSEVGTGYNSPLH

v_call: TRBV6-1
j_call: TRBJ1-2
cdr3_aa: ATAGGQNYGYT

v_call: TRBV5-5
j_call: TRBJ1-4
cdr3_aa: ASSLAEGARGKLF

v_call: TRBV6-1
j_call: TRBJ1-1
cdr3_aa: ASSRTGGSAEAF

v_call: TRBV7-2
j_call: TRBJ2-5
cdr3_aa: ASSLGGTQETQY

v_call: TRBV28
j_call: TRBJ2-7
cdr3_aa: ASSSAGGEEQY

v_call: TRBV28
j_call: TRBJ2-7
cdr3_aa: ASSPQEEQY

v_call: TRBV27
j_call: TRBJ2-1
cdr3_aa: ASSLALAGINEQF